These T cell receptor beta chains were read from a single sample in a study of blood T cell repertoires in COVID-19. Here immunoSEQ multiplex PCR was the method, and the copy in TCRdb shows in-frame clones only, minus some. The sample holds some 130,000 clones; around 88% are singletons and the top ten take about a tenth. Sequenced material: peripheral blood. The receptor set was obtained from a man between 50 and 59 years old with acute or convalescent COVID-19. CDR3s include the opening cysteine and the closing phenylalanine or tryptophan.

cdr3_aa j_call v_call
CASSSTPGGKGEQFF TRBJ2-1 TRBV5-1
CASSGRVPGELFF TRBJ2-2 TRBV10-1
CATSRDRGMLPYEQYF TRBJ2-7 TRBV15
CASRKTGTTSSYEQYF TRBJ2-7 TRBV19
CASSWDKGANVLTF TRBJ2-6 TRBV5-4
CASSAGESQHF TRBJ1-5 TRBV7-9
CASSDPGQSRETQYF TRBJ2-5 TRBV2
CASSLGQGNSPLHF TRBJ1-6 TRBV11-2
CASSLGLAGRETQYF TRBJ2-5 TRBV3-1/TRBV3-2
CASRRQGTRDNSPLHF TRBJ1-6 TRBV19